Only one count was recorded for the clone carrying this TCR beta chain. Original methodology: How many nucleated cells were present was estimated from reference gene primer amplification. Libraries were prepared by immunoSEQ multiplex PCR; TCRdb keeps only in-frame clonotypes and omits some of them. Clone size and V and J calls were adopted from that table, with D and trimming inferred from the DNA. The profile covers fewer than 70,000 clones, with about 90% appearing a single time and around 6.9% taken by the ten largest. This specimen belongs to a study of blood T cell repertoires in COVID-19. Looking at the study overall: Sites in the United States, Italy and Spain provided acute and convalescent COVID-19 samples.

Between the trimmed V and J ends, which lost 3 bases and 3 bases, there was a span of 12 bases. The CDR3 has 15 amino acids. Germline CDR1 KGHSH, CDR2 LQKENI. The receptor was derived from a man aged 55 to 70 with active or convalescent COVID-19. The chain recombines TRBV18 with TRBJ2-1, with D perhaps matching TRBD1 (6 bases). Material: peripheral blood. CDR3 sequence reads: CASSPGQHDYNEQFF. For the CDR3, the DNA is TGTGCCAGCTCACCTGGACAGCACGACTACAATGAGCAGTTCTTC.